This T cell receptor beta chain was found in a study of early T cells in non-severe SARS-CoV-2 infection. This clonotype was observed at least ten times. The germline V gene has CDR1 SGHVS and CDR2 FNYEAQ. The CDR3 loop spans 15 amino acids. Deletions cut 5 bases from V and 4 bases from J, with 17 bases between. TCRdb reanalysed the 5' RACE reads using MiXCR and keeps one entry per CDR3 protein. The repertoire holds some 75,000 distinct CDR3 sequences, approximately 14% seen once, with approximately 1.3% in the top ten. This clonotype was sampled from an adult who was a healthcare worker with PCR-confirmed SARS-CoV-2 infection or an uninfected control (not recorded which). V is TRBV7-6 and J is TRBJ1-1; tentatively, D is TRBD1 (6 bases). Sequencing was carried out using whole blood. As DNA, the CDR3 is TGTGCCAGCAGCCTGATTGGGGGGCCGGGCACTGAAGCTTTCTTT. This encodes CASSLIGGPGTEAFF.